The 29 T cell receptor beta chains below come from one sample, sequenced in a study of glioma-infiltrating T cells. Amplification of TCR alpha and beta CDR3 regions from RNA used iRepertoire nested multiplex PCR. TCRdb reprocessed the multiplex PCR reads via MiXCR and lists one record per CDR3 protein. Counted here are tens of thousands of distinct CDR3 sequences, 20% to 25% occurring once; the ten biggest clones make up under 8.5%. The sample comprised glioma tissue, nonneoplastic brain tissue, or PBMCs (not recorded which). The receptors come from a human donor with low-grade glioma or glioblastoma, undergoing nonglioma brain surgery, or in good health (not recorded which).

As regards this clonotype: A read error may explain this, as a much larger clone is one base away. The chain uses TRBV7-6 and TRBJ2-1; 7 bases align to TRBD1. Trimming removed 5 bases from V and 13 bases from J; junction bases left unmatched: 14. CDR1 is SGHVS and CDR2 is FNYEAQ in the germline V gene. This CDR3 comprises 14 residues. CDR3 sequence (DNA): TGTGCCAGCAGCCCGACAGGGTTGGCAAACATTCAGTTCTTC. Encoded protein: CASSPTGLANIQFF.

This clonotype was observed many times. The rearrangement joins TRBV6-1 to TRBJ1-3; tentative D call: TRBD1 (6 bases). V was clipped by 6 bases and J by 3 bases, with 18 bases between them. CDR1 is MNHNS and CDR2 is SASEGT in the germline V gene. The CDR3 length is 16 residues. CDR3 DNA: TGTGCCAGCAGCCTGACAGGCACCCCTGGTGGAAACACCATATATTTT. Its translation is CASSLTGTPGGNTIYF.

This clonotype has at least ten counts. V and J are TRBV20-1 and TRBJ2-5; 7 nucleotides agree with TRBD2. Trimming at V came to 0 bases and at J to 6 bases, leaving 10 bases not matched to a gene. The germline V gene has CDR1 DFQATT and CDR2 SNEGSKA (reference sequence). The CDR3 totals 15 residues. CDR3 sequence reads: CSARERRGLLKTQYF. Written as DNA, the CDR3 is TGCAGTGCTAGAGAAAGAAGGGGACTACTGAAGACCCAGTACTTC.

On this clonotype: This could be a read error, since a much larger clone is one nucleotide away. The conserved closing phenylalanine or tryptophan is absent in this CDR3, likely reflecting a read error. The gene calls are TRBV7-9 and TRBJ1-1; D remains ambiguous. CDR3 length equals 13 residues. V shed 4 bases and J shed 4 bases, with 10 bases lying between them. Per the germline V gene, CDR1 is SEHNR and CDR2 is FQNEAQ (reference sequence). CDR3 coding DNA: TGTGCCAGCAGCTCGACATTGGGCACTGAAGCTTTCCTT. Protein product: CASSSTLGTEAFL.

V usage is TRBV7-9 and J usage is TRBJ2-5; 9 bases match TRBD2. Germline V gives CDR1 SEHNR, CDR2 FQNEAQ (reference sequence). V was clipped by 5 bases and J by 2 bases; unmatched bases: 15. The CDR3 extends over 18 amino acids. The CDR3 is CASSHRTGTSRLQETQYF. CDR3 DNA sequence: TGTGCCAGCAGCCACCGAACCGGGACTAGCCGTCTGCAAGAGACCCAGTACTTC.

The J gene is TRBJ2-1, the V gene TRBV29-1; a possible D gene is TRBD1 (5 bases). Germline CDR1 SQVTM, CDR2 ANQGSEA. V lost 6 bases and J lost 7, with 10 bases in between. The CDR3 runs 11 residues. CDR3 nucleotides: TGCAGCGTCGTCAGGGATAATGAGCAGTTCTTC. This gives the protein CSVVRDNEQFF.

This clonotype was observed at least ten times. The V call is TRBV24-1, the J call TRBJ2-3; D not resolved. The ends were cut back, 3 bases at V and 5 bases at J, with 11 bases in the middle. The CDR3 sequence is 14 residues long. CDR1 KGHDR and CDR2 SFDVKD come from the germline V gene. The CDR3 DNA reads TGTGCCACCAGTGATCACAACTCTCAAGATACGCAGTATTTT. It translates to CATSDHNSQDTQYF.

This clonotype was seen at least ten times. The chain carries TRBV20-1 and TRBJ2-7; 9 bases match TRBD1. The V and J ends lost 6 bases and 4 bases, in that order; junction bases with no gene match: 4. CDR3 size: 12 residues. CDR1 is DFQATT, CDR2 SNEGSKA, per germline (reference sequence). The CDR3 sequence: CSAEGQGYEQYF. CDR3 coding DNA: TGCAGTGCGGAGGGACAGGGTTACGAGCAGTACTTC.

This clonotype was counted ten times or more. The chain has TRBV3-1 and TRBJ2-1; unclear D gene. The CDR3 is 12 amino acids. Germline values: CDR1 LGHDT, CDR2 YNNKEL (reference sequence). With 4 bases removed from V and 13 bases from J, the gap between germline ends came to 14 bases. CDR3 residues: CASSPGPIPQFF. CDR3 sequence (DNA): TGTGCCAGCAGCCCTGGACCCATCCCCCAGTTCTTC.

Details on this clonotype: Just one base apart from a much larger clone, this may be a read error. The chain carries TRBV3-1 and TRBJ1-2; D is undetermined. In germline, CDR1 is LGHDT, CDR2 YNNKEL (reference sequence). The CDR3 has 14 amino acids. CDR3 in amino acids: CAGSQALQSGGYTF. In nucleotides, the CDR3 is TGTGCCGGCAGCCAAGCCTTGCAGTCGGGTGGCTACACCTTC.

The table lists this clonotype with many counts. The genes are TRBV2 and TRBJ1-5, with 10 bases fitting TRBD1. With 3 bases clipped from V and 6 bases from J, the junction kept 5 bases outside the gene matches. The germline V gene has CDR1 SNHLY and CDR2 FYNNEI. This CDR3 spans 15 amino acids. The CDR3 sequence is CASSDVTGGFQPQHF. CDR3 bases: TGTGCCAGCAGTGATGTGACAGGGGGCTTTCAGCCCCAGCATTTT.

This clonotype was found many times. V is TRBV7-6 and J is TRBJ2-7; D is possibly TRBD1 or TRBD2 (6 bases each). There are 15 residues in the CDR3. From germline, CDR1 is SGHVS and CDR2 FNYEAQ. Trimming cost V 4 bases and J 2 bases, with 15 bases left between them. The CDR3 reads CASSSFGGLAYEQYF. The CDR3 DNA is TGTGCCAGCAGCTCTTTCGGGGGCTTAGCCTACGAGCAGTACTTC.

This clonotype has ten or more counts. The V and J genes are TRBV6-1 and TRBJ2-3, with 7 nucleotides matching TRBD1. The CDR3 is 14 amino acids. The V gene's germline CDR1 is MNHNS and CDR2 SASEGT. Trimming cost V 7 bases and J 0 bases; bases outside gene matches: 4. For the CDR3, the DNA is TGTGCCAGCAAGACAGGGTTGAGCACAGATACGCAGTATTTT. Its translation: CASKTGLSTDTQYF.

V gene TRBV20-1 combines with J gene TRBJ1-5; the D gene is possibly TRBD1 (6 bases). Looked up from germline, CDR1 is DFQATT and CDR2 is SNEGSKA (reference sequence). The V end lost 4 bases, the J end lost 4 bases, and 20 bases lay between the germline ends. The CDR3 covers 16 residues. The CDR3, as DNA: TGCAGTGCTACCCCGGGAGCGGGACAATCGAATCAGCCCCAGCATTTT. As protein: CSATPGAGQSNQPQHF.

This clonotype has only a few counts. The V call is TRBV7-9, the J call TRBJ2-5, with 10 bases lining up with TRBD2. J was trimmed by 5 bases and V by 3 bases; bases with no gene match: 3. The CDR3 runs 14 residues. From germline, CDR1 is SEHNR and CDR2 FQNEAQ (reference sequence). CDR3 sequence (DNA): TGTGCCAGCAGCTTCCCTAGCGGGAGTGAGACCCAGTACTTC. This translates into CASSFPSGSETQYF.

This clonotype was recorded many times. The chain is built from TRBV29-1 and TRBJ2-7; no definite D call. Germline lookup yields CDR1 SQVTM and CDR2 ANQGSEA. Trimming stripped 7 bases from V and 4 bases from J, with 11 bases between. The CDR3 is 11 residues long. The CDR3: CSARTEYEQYF. The CDR3 region has the DNA TGCAGCGCTCGAACCGAGTACGAGCAGTACTTC.

This clonotype was seen many times. The chain combines TRBV15 with TRBJ1-3, with 7 positions matching TRBD1. Germline V lookup: CDR1 LNHNV, CDR2 YYDKDF (reference sequence). Losses at the gene ends were 0 bases for V and 0 bases for J; bases not matched to a gene: 2. This CDR3 comprises 16 residues. The CDR3 DNA is TGTGCCACCAGCAGAGAGGGACAGCACTCTGGAAACACCATATATTTT. Residues: CATSREGQHSGNTIYF.

The genes are TRBV25-1 and TRBJ2-5, with a weak D call TRBD2 (5 bases). The CDR3 consists of 15 residues. The ends were cut back, 3 bases at V and 2 bases at J, with 13 bases in the middle. Germline lookup yields CDR1 MGHDK and CDR2 SYGVNS. CDR3 nucleotide sequence: TGTGCCAGCAGTGACGAGGAGGCACTACAAGAGACCCAGTACTTC. Encoded protein: CASSDEEALQETQYF. Full variable domain (missing parts from reference TRBV25-1 and TRBJ2-5): EADIYQTPRYLVIGTGKKITLECSQTMGHDKMYWYQQDPGMELHLIHYSYGVNSTEKGDLSSESTVSRIRTEHFPLTLESARPSHTSQYLCASSDEEALQETQYFGPGTRLLVL.

This clonotype was seen many times. The rearrangement links TRBV15 to TRBJ1-5; weak D call: TRBD1 (5 bases). This CDR3 contains 15 residues. Germline CDR1 reads LNHNV; CDR2 reads YYDKDF (reference sequence). The ends were cut back, 0 bases at V and 7 bases at J, with 13 bases in the middle. In nucleotides, the CDR3 is TGTGCCACCAGCAGAGATCAAGGGACGGGGCAGCCCCAGCATTTT. This sequence encodes CATSRDQGTGQPQHF.

This chain joins TRBV6-5 and TRBJ2-7; 8 bases map to TRBD1. The V gene's germline CDR1 is MNHEY and CDR2 SVGAGI. With 10 bases clipped from V and 3 bases from J, the junction kept 8 bases outside the gene matches. The CDR3 length is 13 residues. The CDR3 sequence is CATGQGRLYEQYF. The CDR3 coding sequence is TGTGCCACAGGACAGGGTCGACTCTACGAGCAGTACTTC.

V is TRBV28 and J is TRBJ2-4; 9 bases fit TRBD2. The length of the CDR3 is 18 residues. The V segment lost 4 bases and the J segment 2 bases; nucleotides outside the gene matches: 12. Germline V lookup: CDR1 MDHEN, CDR2 SYDVKM. The CDR3 DNA reads TGTGCCAGCAGTTCAAATCCGGGACTAGCAGGAACCAAAAACATTCAGTACTTC. It yields the protein CASSSNPGLAGTKNIQYF.

Concerning this clonotype: A much larger clone sits a single nucleotide away, making a read error possible. The chain is built from TRBV7-9 and TRBJ1-6; D is perhaps TRBD1 (5 bases). The CDR3 length is 16 residues. The germline gives CDR1 SEHNR, CDR2 FQNEAQ (reference sequence). The CDR3 DNA sequence: TGTGCCAGCAGCTTAGGGGGCAATTACTATAATTCACCCCACCACTTT. This encodes CASSLGGNYYNSPHHF.

The chain employs TRBV11-2 and TRBJ1-4; D not resolved. The germline CDR1 and CDR2 sequences are SGHAT and FQNNGV. Trimming pared 6 bases from V and 0 bases from J, leaving 11 bases between. There are 15 residues in the CDR3. CDR3 amino acids: CASSPFGATNEKLFF. DNA for the CDR3: TGTGCCAGCAGTCCTTTCGGCGCAACTAATGAAAAACTGTTTTTT.

This clonotype has more than one count but fewer than ten. The V call is TRBV19, the J call TRBJ2-2, with TRBD2 matching over 7 bases. The CDR3 length is 16 residues. The V gene end was trimmed by 4 bases and the J gene end by 4 bases; junction bases not matched to a gene: 9. Germline V CDR1 and CDR2: LNHDA, SQIVND (reference sequence). The CDR3: CASSTISGALTGELFF. The CDR3, as DNA: TGTGCCAGTAGTACCATAAGCGGGGCCCTCACCGGGGAGCTGTTTTTT.

This clonotype was detected ten times or more. This chain's CDR3 is CSARDIAGWGETQYF. The CDR3 coding sequence is TGCAGTGCTAGAGATATAGCGGGTTGGGGCGAGACCCAGTACTTC. The rearrangement joins TRBV20-1 to TRBJ2-5; 7 bases map to TRBD2. J gave up 5 bases and V 0 bases, and 9 bases lay outside the gene matches. Germline V gene sequence: CDR1 DFQATT, CDR2 SNEGSKA (reference sequence). The CDR3 has 15 residues.

This clonotype came up many times. An end of the junction differs from the germline gene, which may be a read error. The CDR3 is CSARAVGNTIYF. Written as DNA, the CDR3 is TGCAGTGCGAGAGCAGTCGGAAACACCATATATTTT. The J gene is TRBJ1-3, the V gene TRBV20-1; no firm D call. CDR3 length equals 12 residues. Germline V lookup: CDR1 DFQATT, CDR2 SNEGSKA (reference sequence).

The sample holds many counts of this clonotype. The chain employs TRBV5-4 and TRBJ2-1; D is possibly TRBD1 (5 bases). CDR1 is SGHNT and CDR2 is YYREEE in the germline V gene (reference sequence). CDR3 length: 11 residues. Trimming took off 3 bases at V and 8 bases at J, with 6 bases between the two ends. The CDR3 loop is CASSWGDEQFF. The CDR3 region has the DNA TGTGCCAGCAGCTGGGGCGATGAGCAGTTCTTC.

This clonotype has a count of ten or more. The chain is built from TRBV3-1 and TRBJ2-7; no firm D call. V was trimmed by 4 bases and J by 5 bases, leaving 15 bases between them. This CDR3 comprises 14 residues. CDR1 and CDR2 (germline): LGHDT, YNNKEL (reference sequence). The chain's CDR3 is CASSRERALHEQYF. Here the CDR3 DNA reads TGTGCCAGCAGCCGGGAAAGGGCCCTCCACGAGCAGTACTTC.

This clonotype has at least ten counts. The J gene is TRBJ2-7, the V gene TRBV19, with D perhaps matching TRBD2 (6 bases). The ends were cut back, 8 bases at V and 3 bases at J, with 11 bases in the middle. This CDR3 comprises 12 residues. In germline, CDR1 is LNHDA, CDR2 SQIVND (reference sequence). The CDR3, as DNA: TGTGCCAGTGAATCGGGGGACTACGAGCAGTACTTC. Its protein is CASESGDYEQYF.